This paragraph reports one T cell receptor (beta chain). As yet, its antigen is unknown. This sample is part of a study of blood T cells in healthy people across ages. Points from the study as a whole: Greater diversity and more naive CD4+ cells were seen in long-lived donors than in aged donors.

Alongside a J-beta primer mix, a sample-barcoded 5' primer served in a second PCR lasting roughly 6 to 11 cycles. TCRdb called the 5' RACE reads again in MiXCR, with one record for every CDR3 protein. In the table there are approximately 780,000 distinct CDR3 sequences, 20% to 30% of which are singletons. Trimming pared 5 bases from V and 1 base from J, leaving 14 bases between. The CDR3 totals 15 residues. CDR1 SEHNR and CDR2 FQNEAQ come from the germline V gene (reference sequence). This sample was shared with a second study, whose subject was T cells of mothers and their children. That study reports: It was through the M1S primer of the second PCR that sample barcodes and 2-4 random nucleotides were added. Compared with unrelated pairs, related mother-child pairs had slightly higher, non-significant overlap.

The sequence came from a boy aged 5-17 years in good health. V and J are TRBV7-9 and TRBJ1-1; perhaps TRBD1 as D (6 bases). Input material: blood. This CDR3 reads CASSKRWDTNTEAFF. The DNA for the CDR3 is TGTGCCAGCAGCAAAAGATGGGACACGAACACTGAAGCTTTCTTT.